This is a list of T cell receptor beta chains from one sample in a study of early T cells in non-severe SARS-CoV-2 infection. TCRdb ran MiXCR on the 5' RACE reads and lists one entry per CDR3 protein. The sample consists of about 67,000 distinct CDR3 sequences, approximately 9.1% of them appearing once. The source material was whole blood, sampled at baseline. The receptors derive from an adult who was a healthcare worker with PCR-confirmed SARS-CoV-2 infection or an uninfected control (not recorded which). The CDR3 runs from the conserved cysteine through the conserved F or W. The D gene is left open where the match is weak. Not all rows give a size; the values are once, few, many and, for expanded clones, a class.

J gene,clone size,V gene,D gene,CDR3 length,CDR3 protein,CDR3 DNA
TRBJ1-1,.,TRBV6-1,.,14,CASSEAWDNTEAFF,TGTGCCAGCAGTGAAGCGTGGGATAACACTGAAGCTTTCTTT
TRBJ2-7,few,TRBV7-2,.,12,CASSLNPHEQYF,TGTGCCAGCAGCTTGAATCCTCACGAGCAGTACTTC
TRBJ2-1,many,TRBV4-2,TRBD2,14,CASSHGTSGDEQFF,TGTGCCAGCAGCCACGGGACTAGCGGCGATGAGCAGTTCTTC
TRBJ2-7,few,TRBV10-2,.,15,CASSESPLTANEQYF,TGCGCCAGCAGTGAGTCGCCGTTGACGGCGAACGAGCAGTACTTC
TRBJ1-3,.,TRBV6-2/TRBV6-3,.,16,CATSSYSGTSGNTIYF,TGTGCCACCAGTTCCTATTCGGGAACTTCTGGAAACACCATATATTTT
TRBJ1-2,many,TRBV29-1,.,12,CSVEDPLYGYTF,TGCAGCGTTGAAGACCCGCTCTATGGCTACACCTTC
TRBJ1-1,many,TRBV6-6,TRBD1,12,CASRQGDPEAFF,TGTGCCAGCAGGCAGGGGGACCCTGAAGCTTTCTTT
TRBJ1-4,many,TRBV2,.,15,CASSELTGRREKLFF,TGTGCCAGCAGTGAACTTACGGGACGGCGTGAAAAACTGTTTTTT
TRBJ2-3,.,TRBV2,TRBD2,15,CASIREGRGTDTQYF,TGTGCCAGCATCCGGGAGGGCCGGGGCACAGATACGCAGTATTTT
TRBJ1-2,few,TRBV7-6,.,15,CASSLAIGANYGYTF,TGTGCCAGCAGCTTAGCCATAGGCGCCAACTATGGCTACACCTTC
TRBJ2-7,many,TRBV21-1,.,13,CASRGAAGDEQYF,TGTGCCAGCAGGGGAGCGGCCGGGGACGAGCAGTACTTC
TRBJ2-5,few,TRBV7-8,.,13,CASSPRPQETQYF,TGTGCCAGCAGCCCCCGCCCGCAAGAGACCCAGTACTTC
TRBJ2-7,many,TRBV6-2/TRBV6-3,.,12,CASSYRRNEQYF,TGTGCCAGCAGTTACAGGCGGAACGAGCAGTACTTC
TRBJ1-2,.,TRBV28,.,12,CASSVGLYGYTF,TGTGCCAGCAGTGTCGGACTCTATGGCTACACCTTC
TRBJ1-1,.,TRBV12-3/TRBV12-4,TRBD1,16,CASGGQGVSMNTEAFF,TGTGCCAGCGGTGGACAGGGGGTTTCTATGAACACTGAAGCTTTCTTT
TRBJ2-3,.,TRBV12-3/TRBV12-4,.,18,CASSPYTWAGKDTDTQYF,TGTGCCAGCAGTCCCTACACTTGGGCGGGAAAAGACACAGATACGCAGTATTTT
TRBJ2-6,many,TRBV15,TRBD1,17,CATSIIRGSFGANVLTF,TGTGCCACCAGCATTATCAGGGGGTCCTTTGGGGCCAACGTCCTGACTTTC
TRBJ2-1,many,TRBV29-1,.,16,CSVLYPLTHSYNEQFF,TGCAGCGTTTTATATCCCCTGACCCACTCCTACAATGAGCAGTTCTTC
TRBJ2-2,many,TRBV4-3,.,13,CASSQEVTGELFF,TGCGCCAGCAGCCAGGAGGTCACCGGGGAGCTGTTTTTT
TRBJ1-5,few,TRBV28,.,13,CASRGQYNQPQHF,TGTGCCAGCAGGGGACAATACAATCAGCCCCAGCATTTT
TRBJ1-2,few,TRBV3-1,.,13,CASSQGPTYGYTF,TGTGCCAGCAGCCAAGGACCGACCTATGGCTACACCTTC
TRBJ2-1,.,TRBV12-3/TRBV12-4,.,17,CASSLEGRAYSYNEQFF,TGTGCCAGCAGTTTAGAGGGCAGGGCCTACTCCTACAATGAGCAGTTCTTC
TRBJ2-5,many,TRBV29-1,TRBD2,14,CSVVYVIGGETQYF,TGCAGCGTTGTTTACGTAATCGGGGGGGAGACCCAGTACTTC
TRBJ1-1,many,TRBV4-1,.,14,CASSQDKSAYEAFF,TGCGCCAGCAGCCAAGATAAATCCGCTTACGAAGCTTTCTTT
TRBJ2-3,.,TRBV5-1,TRBD2,16,CASSLGVAGTTDTQYF,TGCGCCAGCAGCTTGGGGGTAGCGGGTACCACAGATACGCAGTATTTT
TRBJ2-1,.,TRBV7-2,.,15,CASSLVGAQYNEQFF,TGTGCCAGCAGCTTAGTCGGGGCCCAATACAATGAGCAGTTCTTC
TRBJ2-1,many,TRBV20-1,TRBD2,14,CSALTGLAYNEQFF,TGCAGTGCCTTAACGGGACTAGCCTACAATGAGCAGTTCTTC
TRBJ1-1,many,TRBV7-3,.,14,CASSLVPGNTEAFF,TGTGCCAGCAGCTTAGTTCCCGGTAACACTGAAGCTTTCTTT
TRBJ2-1,.,TRBV12-3/TRBV12-4,TRBD1,16,CASSLGGQGAGNEQFF,TGTGCCAGCAGTTTAGGGGGACAGGGGGCAGGGAATGAGCAGTTCTTC
TRBJ2-1,few,TRBV4-3,TRBD1,14,CASSHLKTGDEQFF,TGCGCCAGCAGCCACCTAAAGACAGGGGACGAGCAGTTCTTC
TRBJ2-2,.,TRBV7-2,.,15,CASSRDIANTGELFF,TGTGCCAGCAGCCGAGACATAGCTAACACCGGGGAGCTGTTTTTT
TRBJ2-1,many,TRBV7-3,TRBD2,16,CASSPGRGLGRDEQFF,TGTGCCAGCAGCCCCGGGCGTGGACTAGGGCGGGATGAGCAGTTCTTC
TRBJ1-2,.,TRBV2,.,13,CASGGARGYGYTF,TGTGCCAGCGGAGGGGCGCGCGGCTATGGCTACACCTTC
TRBJ2-7,few,TRBV19,.,15,CASTPRDSSGREQYF,TGTGCCAGTACTCCCCGGGACTCCTCTGGGAGGGAGCAGTACTTC
TRBJ1-1,.,TRBV20-1,.,11,CSARRGFEAFF,TGCAGTGCTCGCCGGGGGTTTGAAGCTTTCTTT
TRBJ2-1,.,TRBV2,TRBD2,14,CASSREGLSNEQFF,TGTGCCAGCAGCCGGGAGGGCCTGTCCAATGAGCAGTTCTTC
TRBJ2-7,many,TRBV6-2/TRBV6-3,.,17,CASSYPVRGPSSYEQYF,TGTGCCAGCAGTTACCCCGTTCGTGGTCCCAGCTCCTACGAGCAGTACTTC
TRBJ2-7,few,TRBV19,TRBD1,11,CASRQGYEQYF,TGTGCCAGCAGACAGGGCTACGAGCAGTACTTC
TRBJ1-2,few,TRBV5-1,TRBD1,16,CASATAFGQAARGYTF,TGCGCCAGCGCTACCGCCTTCGGACAGGCCGCGAGGGGCTACACCTTC
TRBJ2-7,medium-sized,TRBV3-1,TRBD2,17,CASSQERGTSGSYEQYF,TGTGCCAGCAGCCAAGAAAGGGGGACTAGCGGGAGCTACGAGCAGTACTTC
TRBJ1-6,few,TRBV18,TRBD1,16,CASSPGTGLQNSPLHF,TGTGCCAGCTCACCCGGGACAGGTCTCCAGAATTCACCCCTCCACTTT